The sequence of this TCR beta chain was determined in a study of yellow fever vaccine responses in identical twins. Overall study findings and caveats: Reportedly, twins' vaccine T cell responses looked partly convergent and partly personalized.

V gave up 8 bases and J gave up 1 base, with 14 bases separating them. This CDR3 region has 14 residues. Germline CDR1 reads SEHNR; CDR2 reads FQNEAQ (reference sequence). TCRdb re-derived calls from the RT-PCR reads in MiXCR, one entry per CDR3 protein. The sample holds a few thousand distinct CDR3 sequences; roughly 80% are singletons and the top ten take around 2.8%. In the case of this clonotype: Its antigen is undetermined.

This chain joins TRBV7-9 and TRBJ1-1, with D uncertain. The source material was T cells from blood (PBMCs), unsorted or a sorted subset (not recorded which), sampled before or after yellow fever vaccination (not recorded which). This TCR derives from a woman in her late teens or twenties who received the yellow fever vaccine. For the CDR3, the DNA is TGTGCCAGCCTCCGGTCCGGTCAGAACACTGAAGCTTTCTTT. Amino acid sequence: CASLRSGQNTEAFF.